One T cell receptor (beta chain) is described in this entry. This clonotype was recorded a few times. Its specific antigen is unknown. Per-base qualities were not stored, and no clone one base away is much larger. The data originate from a study of human T cells and chemical hapten exposure (dated by TCRdb to the early 2020s). General notes on the study: For sensitization, 2% DPC in acetone was applied to a 2 cm by 2 cm area of upper inner arm skin. Throughout the study period of approximately 23 weeks, patients also received therapeutic DPC doses to the scalp every week. Patch testing on the upper back used Finn chambers containing 0.01% DPC, with scoring done after 6 days according to International Contact Dermatitis Research Group standards. Alopecia areata with under or over 50% scalp involvement, alopecia totalis and alopecia universalis were represented in the patient cohort, which was mostly female. The libraries were sequenced as a pool, and the TCR yield per sample differed mostly because of small variations in library volumes within the pool. This study followed changes in the peripheral blood TCR repertoire in vivo during primary and secondary sensitization of alopecia patients to the hapten diphenylcyclopropenone (DPC). Patient blood was sampled pre-sensitization (week 0) and at 2, 6 and about 24 weeks after DPC sensitization. Blood for TCR sequencing was provided by twenty-nine alopecia patients at one to four time points (pre-sensitization, 2, 6 and 24 weeks).

General findings and caveats noted by the study authors: After repeated subsampling, the strength of the expansion versus patch-test correlation and the threshold at which it became significant changed. Patch test score correlated positively with the number of PT1 expanded TCRs, reaching significance at thresholds 8, 16 and 32 but not at 4. Alopecia, a presumed autoimmune disease, was present in all patients, so the immune response of the patients might differ from that of healthy individuals. DPC sensitization did not change how many TCRs were above 1 in 1000 frequency, and no evidence was found of alterations in global repertoire structure. Significantly more large CDR3 similarity clusters were formed by expanded TCRs than by pre-sensitization or healthy control sets, consistent with antigen-driven responses.

The library came from RACE. Sequenced on a NextSeq 500. Library preparation attached unique molecular identifiers to individual cDNA molecules for quantitative, reproducible TCR counting. Each blood RNA sample was used to sequence both TCR alpha and TCR beta chains. The source study handled its data this way. A median of about 87,000 TCRs per sample was observed, with a range of about 23,224 to 690,600. The Decombinator software suite was used to annotate the V, J and CDR3 of the TCR reads. To make PS versus PT1 abundance plots, every sample was subsampled to the same number of TCRs (28,000). TCRs were defined as expanded if absent before sensitization and observed at least eight times at the 2-week time point. TCRdb passed the public sequencing reads through fastp at Q25 and MiXCR, retaining productive beta sequences. Under each unique CDR3 protein, matching rows form one entry showing the most common genes and DNA. These V and J calls rely on TCRdb rather than the paper's analysis. Recorded for this sample are 250,000 to 300,000 distinct CDR3 sequences; around 7% of them occurred a single time. The ten largest clonotypes hold more than 0.95% of the sample.

In light of the paper, this sample's time point label describes: pre-sensitization, week 0. The intended sense of this specimen's treatment or condition label: therapeutic diphenylcyclopropenone sensitization with weekly scalp DPC. At every patch-test visit, the blood draw took place before the patch test was put on. Patients were considered eligible if aged 18 to 70, diagnosed with alopecia and deemed suitable for DPC therapy, and patients were excluded if pregnant. Unfractionated whole blood was collected in Tempus Blood RNA tubes, and total RNA was extracted from that blood. The TCR sequence derives from a man between 18 and 35 years old with alopecia areata. Some clones in this sample may be carry-over from other donors' samples. The starting material was whole blood, obtained in connection with sensitization to the hapten diphenylcyclopropenone (DPC).

The CDR3 region has the sequence CATRAIYEQYF. The sequenced DNA: TGTGCCACCCGTGCGATCTACGAGCAGTACTTC. The chain links TRBV10-3 with TRBJ2-7; the D gene is unclear. Taken from cysteine to phenylalanine, the CDR3 has 11 residues. Left in the record is the CDR3 DNA by itself, 33 bases read in frame from the first base. CDR1 and CDR2 (ENHRY, SYGVKD) derive from the germline V gene. V loses 10 bases of germline sequence and J loses 3 bases, and the interval between the two ends is 10 bases.